This is a list of T cell receptor beta chains from one sample in a study of cytomegalovirus exposure and HLA in healthy donors. Some clones are missing from TCRdb's copy, which holds only in-frame ones; the method was immunoSEQ multiplex PCR. The sample holds around 68,000 clones, less than 75% seen once. Sequencing input: PBMCs. The receptors were sampled from a woman aged 30 to 39 in good health and CMV-seronegative. Both conserved end residues are part of each CDR3. The order of the fields is clone size, D gene, J gene, V gene, CDR3 protein, CDR3 DNA. A D gene is named only where the DNA matches it firmly. Clone size is not always given. Where it is, it says once, few, many or a class for expanded clones.

abundance: .; d_gene: .; j_gene: TRBJ2-1; v_gene: TRBV2; CDR3aa: CATLSRVSYNEQFF; CDR3nt: TGTGCCACCCTCTCCCGGGTCTCCTACAATGAGCAGTTCTTC
abundance: .; d_gene: TRBD1; j_gene: TRBJ1-2; v_gene: TRBV15; CDR3aa: CATSTDREYRGYTF; CDR3nt: TGTGCCACCAGCACTGACAGGGAGTATCGGGGCTACACCTTC
abundance: .; d_gene: .; j_gene: TRBJ2-7; v_gene: TRBV7-2; CDR3aa: CASSLGHSSYEQYF; CDR3nt: TGTGCCAGCAGCTTAGGGCACAGTTCCTACGAGCAGTACTTC
abundance: few; d_gene: .; j_gene: TRBJ1-2; v_gene: TRBV7-9; CDR3aa: CASSLEGRGNYGYTF; CDR3nt: TGTGCCAGCAGCTTAGAAGGGAGGGGGAACTATGGCTACACCTTC
abundance: once; d_gene: TRBD1; j_gene: TRBJ1-6; v_gene: TRBV13; CDR3aa: CASSLGQFYSPLHF; CDR3nt: TGTGCCAGCAGCCTGGGACAGTTCTATTCACCCCTCCACTTT
abundance: .; d_gene: TRBD1; j_gene: TRBJ1-5; v_gene: TRBV5-6; CDR3aa: CASSLGGQGASQPQHF; CDR3nt: TGTGCCAGCAGCTTGGGAGGACAGGGGGCGAGTCAGCCCCAGCATTTT
abundance: few; d_gene: .; j_gene: TRBJ2-7; v_gene: TRBV7-6; CDR3aa: CASSRTPGDHEQYF; CDR3nt: TGTGCCAGCTCTCGGACACCAGGTGATCACGAGCAGTACTTC
abundance: .; d_gene: .; j_gene: TRBJ2-5; v_gene: TRBV4-1; CDR3aa: CASSQDGAGAPTQETQYF; CDR3nt: TGCGCCAGCAGCCAAGATGGTGCGGGGGCCCCAACCCAAGAGACCCAGTACTTC
abundance: .; d_gene: TRBD1; j_gene: TRBJ2-7; v_gene: TRBV9; CDR3aa: CASSDLDRGYEQYF; CDR3nt: TGTGCCAGCAGCGATTTGGACAGGGGGTACGAGCAGTACTTC
abundance: few; d_gene: TRBD2; j_gene: TRBJ2-7; v_gene: TRBV6-5; CDR3aa: CASRTSGGLSYEQYF; CDR3nt: TGTGCCAGCAGAACCAGCGGGGGGCTGTCCTACGAGCAGTACTTC
abundance: .; d_gene: TRBD1; j_gene: TRBJ1-6; v_gene: TRBV6-5; CDR3aa: CASSHFRDRGNSPLHF; CDR3nt: TGTGCCAGCAGTCACTTCCGGGACAGGGGAAATTCACCCCTCCACTTT
abundance: .; d_gene: .; j_gene: TRBJ1-5; v_gene: TRBV9; CDR3aa: CASSRDRWDQPQHF; CDR3nt: TGTGCCAGCAGTCGCGACAGGTGGGATCAGCCCCAGCATTTT
abundance: .; d_gene: TRBD1; j_gene: TRBJ2-1; v_gene: TRBV5-1; CDR3aa: CASSFDPGQLYNEQFF; CDR3nt: TGCGCCAGCAGCTTCGATCCGGGACAGCTCTACAATGAGCAGTTCTTC
abundance: .; d_gene: TRBD1; j_gene: TRBJ2-7; v_gene: TRBV2; CDR3aa: CASRGGQGSYEQYF; CDR3nt: TGTGCCAGCAGGGGGGGACAGGGGAGCTACGAGCAGTACTTC
abundance: .; d_gene: .; j_gene: TRBJ2-5; v_gene: TRBV25-1; CDR3aa: CASSESAGRQETQYF; CDR3nt: TGTGCCAGCAGTGAATCGGCGGGTCGCCAAGAGACCCAGTACTTC
abundance: .; d_gene: .; j_gene: TRBJ2-1; v_gene: TRBV18; CDR3aa: CASSPAVSSFNEQFF; CDR3nt: TGTGCCAGCTCACCCGCAGTCTCTTCCTTCAATGAGCAGTTCTTC
abundance: .; d_gene: TRBD2; j_gene: TRBJ2-5; v_gene: TRBV2; CDR3aa: CASSEARGTETQYF; CDR3nt: TGTGCCAGCAGTGAAGCGCGGGGGACAGAGACCCAGTACTTC
abundance: .; d_gene: .; j_gene: TRBJ2-7; v_gene: TRBV30; CDR3aa: CAWSTLRTTLHF; CDR3nt: TGTGCCTGGAGTACTCTACGGACAACTTTGCACTTC
abundance: .; d_gene: TRBD1; j_gene: TRBJ1-2; v_gene: TRBV5-1; CDR3aa: CASSLDRGYSGYTF; CDR3nt: TGCGCCAGCAGCTTGGACAGGGGATATTCTGGCTACACCTTC
abundance: .; d_gene: .; j_gene: TRBJ1-2; v_gene: TRBV30; CDR3aa: CAWSVLLGAAYGYTF; CDR3nt: TGTGCCTGGAGTGTACTTTTAGGGGCAGCTTATGGCTACACCTTC
abundance: .; d_gene: TRBD1; j_gene: TRBJ2-1; v_gene: TRBV6-1; CDR3aa: CASSGQGRTYNEQFF; CDR3nt: TGTGCCAGCAGTGGACAGGGGAGAACCTACAATGAGCAGTTCTTC
abundance: few; d_gene: TRBD2; j_gene: TRBJ2-3; v_gene: TRBV10-3; CDR3aa: CAISDPAGGQGDTQYF; CDR3nt: TGTGCCATCAGTGACCCAGCGGGGGGGCAGGGAGATACGCAGTATTTT
abundance: once; d_gene: .; j_gene: TRBJ2-1; v_gene: TRBV5-6; CDR3aa: CASSLRSTRNEQFF; CDR3nt: TGTGCCAGCAGCTTGAGATCAACTCGCAATGAGCAGTTCTTC
abundance: .; d_gene: TRBD1; j_gene: TRBJ1-1; v_gene: TRBV6-1; CDR3aa: CASRQDRGLGTEAFF; CDR3nt: TGTGCCAGTCGGCAGGACAGGGGTTTGGGGACTGAAGCTTTCTTT
abundance: few; d_gene: TRBD1; j_gene: TRBJ2-7; v_gene: TRBV29-1; CDR3aa: CSASFSGTGVYEQYF; CDR3nt: TGCAGCGCTAGCTTCTCCGGGACAGGGGTTTACGAGCAGTACTTC
abundance: many; d_gene: TRBD1; j_gene: TRBJ1-5; v_gene: TRBV5-5; CDR3aa: CASSLEFWDRGVRQPQHF; CDR3nt: TGTGCCAGCAGCTTGGAATTTTGGGACAGGGGTGTTCGGCAGCCCCAGCATTTT
abundance: .; d_gene: .; j_gene: TRBJ2-3; v_gene: TRBV2; CDR3aa: CASSHRSSTDTQYF; CDR3nt: TGTGCCAGCAGTCACAGATCTAGCACAGATACGCAGTATTTT
abundance: few; d_gene: TRBD1; j_gene: TRBJ1-4; v_gene: TRBV7-2; CDR3aa: CASSSTGTGANEKLFF; CDR3nt: TGTGCCAGCAGCTCCACCGGGACAGGGGCTAATGAAAAACTGTTTTTT
abundance: .; d_gene: .; j_gene: TRBJ2-7; v_gene: TRBV10-3; CDR3aa: CAIGATGFSYEQYF; CDR3nt: TGTGCCATCGGGGCAACAGGGTTCTCCTACGAGCAGTACTTC
abundance: .; d_gene: TRBD2; j_gene: TRBJ2-5; v_gene: TRBV28; CDR3aa: CASSLTSGGQETQYF; CDR3nt: TGTGCCAGCAGTTTGACTAGCGGGGGCCAAGAGACCCAGTACTTC
abundance: few; d_gene: .; j_gene: TRBJ1-1; v_gene: TRBV9; CDR3aa: CASSVSDKRTLYTEAFF; CDR3nt: TGTGCCAGCAGCGTAAGTGACAAGCGGACTCTATACACTGAAGCTTTCTTT
abundance: .; d_gene: TRBD1; j_gene: TRBJ2-1; v_gene: TRBV5-1; CDR3aa: CASSFGQGGDEQFF; CDR3nt: TGCGCCAGCAGCTTCGGACAGGGTGGAGATGAGCAGTTCTTC
abundance: .; d_gene: .; j_gene: TRBJ1-5; v_gene: TRBV27; CDR3aa: CASSFSRGNQPQHF; CDR3nt: TGTGCCAGCAGTTTTAGCAGGGGTAATCAGCCCCAGCATTTT
abundance: .; d_gene: TRBD1; j_gene: TRBJ2-1; v_gene: TRBV2; CDR3aa: CARGGNGGYNEQFF; CDR3nt: TGTGCCAGAGGGGGCAACGGAGGTTACAATGAGCAGTTCTTC
abundance: .; d_gene: .; j_gene: TRBJ1-1; v_gene: TRBV7-3; CDR3aa: CASSRSGNTEAFF; CDR3nt: TGTGCCAGCAGCCGAAGTGGCAACACTGAAGCTTTCTTT